This TCR beta chain is drawn from a study of cytomegalovirus exposure and HLA in healthy donors. The overall study: Earlier results showed approximately 110 million unique TCR beta sequences derived from approximately 170 million T cells.

The table lists this clone with a count of one. Trimming took 5 bases from V and 6 from J; bases not matched to a gene: 6. The CDR3 extends over 15 amino acids. CDR1 MDHEN and CDR2 SYDVKM come from the germline V gene. This PCR relied on a set of 60 Vbeta primers and 13 Jbeta primers. TCRdb's copy holds only in-frame clones and misses some; the assay was immunoSEQ multiplex PCR. The sample records about 170,000 clones, roughly three quarters being singletons. This receptor was taken from a woman between 50 and 59 years old in good health and CMV-seronegative. Sequenced: PBMCs. The chain uses TRBV28 and TRBJ2-2; 10 bases map to TRBD1. The CDR3 DNA follows: TGTGCCAGCAGTCGACAGGGGGCCAAGTCCGGGGAGCTGTTTTTT. Translated, it gives CASSRQGAKSGELFF. The complete variable domain, with remaining parts taken from reference TRBV28 and TRBJ2-2, reads DVKVTQSSRYLVKRTGEKVFLECVQDMDHENMFWYRQDPGLGLRLIYFSYDVKMKEKGDIPEGYSVSREKKERFSLILESASTNQTSMYLCASSRQGAKSGELFFGEGSRLTVL.